The 32 T cell receptor beta chains given below trace back to one sample, sequenced in a study of long-term antiretroviral therapy in people with HIV (dated by TCRdb to between 2021 and 2024). The immunoSEQ hsTCRB v3.0 assay was used at survey level resolution to sequence the TRB variable region. The table was pulled from immuneACCESS by TCRdb, which kept in-frame rearrangements only. Such tables lose some clones; where checked, under half of the loss comes from unresolved V genes, and the rest has no known cause. This sample holds 25,000 to 35,000 clones; about 88% were observed only once. Of the sample, around 6.8% falls within the top ten clones. This specimen was unsorted PBMCs, taken 5 years before starting antiretroviral therapy. Source of these receptors: a man aged 50 to 59 with HIV.

This rearrangement joins TRBV5-1 to TRBJ2-7, with D possibly matching TRBD1 (6 bases). Between the trimmed V and J ends, which lost 0 bases and 2 bases, there was a span of 9 bases. From germline, CDR1 is SGHRS and CDR2 YFSETQ. This CDR3 is built from 14 residues. This CDR3 reads CASSLGQATYEQYF. The DNA for the CDR3 is TGCGCCAGCAGCTTGGGACAGGCCACCTACGAGCAGTACTTC.

This sequence joins TRBV11-2 and TRBJ2-3; 9 bases line up with TRBD1. Germline V gene lookup returns CDR1 SGHAT and CDR2 FQNNGV. Trimming at V came to 1 base and at J to 3 bases, leaving 5 bases not matched to a gene. The CDR3 runs to 16 residues. The CDR3 loop reads CASSLAYRGRTDTQYF. The CDR3 nucleotides are TGTGCCAGCAGCTTAGCTTACAGGGGGCGGACAGATACGCAGTATTTT.

The chain employs TRBV5-1 and TRBJ1-5, with TRBD1 as a possible D gene (5 bases). Germline CDR1 and CDR2: SGHRS and YFSETQ. The CDR3 extends over 14 amino acids. V lost 2 bases to trimming and J lost 7 bases, with 13 bases between them. CDR3 amino acids: CASSFGGSGQPQHF. The CDR3 region has the DNA TGCGCCAGCAGCTTCGGGGGTTCGGGCCAGCCCCAGCATTTT. The whole variable domain, remainder taken from reference TRBV5-1 and TRBJ1-5, is KAGVTQTPRYLIKTRGQQVTLSCSPISGHRSVSWYQQTPGQGLQFLFEYFSETQRNKGNFPGRFSGRQFSNSRSEMNVSTLELGDSALYLCASSFGGSGQPQHFGDGTRLSIL.

The chain has TRBV11-2 and TRBJ2-7; TRBD2 aligns across 13 bases. V gave up 5 bases and J gave up 6 bases; unmatched junction bases: 4. Germline CDR1 and CDR2: SGHAT and FQNNGV. CDR3 length: 14 amino acids. CDR3 region: CASSLGTSGTEQYF. The CDR3 coding sequence is TGTGCCAGCAGCCTTGGGACTAGCGGGACCGAGCAGTACTTC.

Only a few counts were recorded for this clone. The CDR3 nucleotides read TGTGCCAGCAGGGAACTTTCCTACGAGCAGTACTTC. It specifies CASRELSYEQYF. The gene calls are TRBV2 and TRBJ2-7; D call uncertain. This CDR3 is built from 12 residues. Between the trimmed V and J ends, which lost 6 bases and 1 base, there was a span of 7 bases. Germline V gene lookup returns CDR1 SNHLY and CDR2 FYNNEI.

This clone has only one observation. The chain employs TRBV9 and TRBJ1-2, with TRBD1 identical over 9 bases. The CDR3 consists of 15 residues. Germline loops: CDR1 SGDLS, CDR2 YYNGEE. Losses at the gene ends were 4 bases for V and 2 bases for J; bases not matched to a gene: 6. The CDR3 reads CASSQGQGRNYGYTF. The CDR3 nucleotides are TGTGCCAGCAGCCAGGGACAGGGAAGAAACTATGGCTACACCTTC.

The V call is TRBV5-4, the J call TRBJ1-3; D might be TRBD1 (5 bases). The germline CDR1 and CDR2 sequences are SGHNT and YYREEE (reference sequence). V was clipped by 0 bases and J by 4 bases, with 5 bases between them. The CDR3 loop spans 13 amino acids. The chain's CDR3 is CASSLGQGNTIYF. CDR3 sequence (DNA): TGTGCCAGCAGCTTGGGACAGGGAAACACCATATATTTT.

This clone was seen a handful of times. The chain links TRBV25-1 to TRBJ1-1; D unresolved. The CDR3 is 14 amino acids. Germline assignment: CDR1 MGHDK and CDR2 SYGVNS. The ends were cut back, 0 bases at V and 4 bases at J, with 9 bases in the middle. The CDR3 loop reads CASSEYGVATEAFF. The CDR3 DNA reads as TGTGCCAGCAGTGAATACGGGGTGGCCACTGAAGCTTTCTTT. The whole variable domain, remainder taken from reference TRBV25-1 and TRBJ1-1, is EADIYQTPRYLVIGTGKKITLECSQTMGHDKMYWYQQDPGMELHLIHYSYGVNSTEKGDLSSESTVSRIRTEHFPLTLESARPSHTSQYLCASSEYGVATEAFFGQGTRLTVV.

The chain combines TRBV7-9 with TRBJ2-7; 11 bases map to TRBD2. Germline-derived CDR1 and CDR2 are SEHNR and FQNEAQ (reference sequence). The V segment lost 0 bases and the J segment 2 bases; nucleotides outside the gene matches: 3. The CDR3 extends over 16 amino acids. The CDR3 reads CASSLATSGGAYEQYF. CDR3 nucleotide sequence: TGTGCCAGCAGCTTAGCAACTAGCGGGGGTGCCTACGAGCAGTACTTC.

This clone was counted once. The gene calls are TRBV5-1 and TRBJ1-2; D is undetermined. The germline CDR1 and CDR2 sequences are SGHRS and YFSETQ. With 0 bases removed from V and 4 bases from J, the gap between germline ends came to 10 bases. CDR3 length: 14 residues. DNA of the CDR3: TGCGCCAGCAGCTTGGAGTCCCGATCCTATGGCTACACCTTC. This translates into CASSLESRSYGYTF.

The chain joins TRBV19 to TRBJ1-4; maybe TRBD1 (6 bases). The CDR3 consists of 12 residues. Germline V CDR1 and CDR2: LNHDA, SQIVND (reference sequence). V was trimmed by 5 bases and J by 11 bases, leaving 12 bases between them. The CDR3 is CASSRTASKLFF. The CDR3 DNA follows: TGTGCCAGTAGTCGGACAGCGAGTAAACTGTTTTTT.

The chain links TRBV2 to TRBJ1-5; 8 bases agree with TRBD1. The CDR3 loop spans 16 amino acids. CDR1 is SNHLY, CDR2 FYNNEI, per germline. Trimming cost V 0 bases and J 3 bases; bases outside gene matches: 4. In DNA, the CDR3 is TGTGCCAGCAGTGAAGCACAGGACAGGGTCAATCAGCCCCAGCATTTT. Translation: CASSEAQDRVNQPQHF.

The V gene is TRBV5-4, the J gene TRBJ2-5; D could derive from TRBD1 or TRBD2 (5 bases each). V lost 3 bases to trimming and J lost 2 bases, with 8 bases between them. The germline gives CDR1 SGHNT, CDR2 YYREEE (reference sequence). CDR3 size: 13 residues. This CDR3 reads CASSWDRQETQYF. The CDR3 nucleotides are TGTGCCAGCAGCTGGGACCGTCAAGAGACCCAGTACTTC.

V gene TRBV11-3 combines with J gene TRBJ2-3; TRBD2 matches 10 bases. The germline V gene has CDR1 SGHNT and CDR2 YENEEA. CDR3 length: 14 residues. V lost 3 bases and J lost 5; bases outside the gene matches: 2. The DNA of the CDR3 is TGTGCCAGCAGCTTCGCTAGCGGGAGAGATACGCAGTATTTT. Translated: CASSFASGRDTQYF.

The gene calls are TRBV19 and TRBJ1-1, with D possibly matching TRBD1 (5 bases). Germline assignment: CDR1 LNHDA and CDR2 SQIVND (reference sequence). The CDR3 extends over 14 amino acids. Deletions cut 1 base from V and 6 bases from J, with 12 bases between. The CDR3, as DNA: TGTGCCAGTAGTATAGCTCAGGGAAGGGCTGAAGCTTTCTTT. Its translation is CASSIAQGRAEAFF.

The chain combines TRBV5-1 with TRBJ2-3; no firm D call. V was clipped by 0 bases and J by 2 bases, with 7 bases between them. Germline V gene lookup returns CDR1 SGHRS and CDR2 YFSETQ. The CDR3 consists of 14 residues. The chain's CDR3 is CASSLGSYTDTQYF. The CDR3 DNA follows: TGCGCCAGCAGCTTGGGGAGTTACACAGATACGCAGTATTTT. Combining the CDR3 with reference TRBV5-1 and TRBJ2-3 gives the whole variable domain KAGVTQTPRYLIKTRGQQVTLSCSPISGHRSVSWYQQTPGQGLQFLFEYFSETQRNKGNFPGRFSGRQFSNSRSEMNVSTLELGDSALYLCASSLGSYTDTQYFGPGTRLTVL.

V and J are TRBV6-6 and TRBJ2-7; perhaps TRBD1 as D (6 bases). The length of the CDR3 is 11 residues. The germline gives CDR1 MNHNY, CDR2 SVGAGI (reference sequence). V was shortened by 6 bases and J by 3 bases, with 6 bases between the two germline ends. The CDR3 DNA follows: TGTGCCAGCAGAGGGGGCTACGAGCAGTACTTC. Residues: CASRGGYEQYF.

The chain is built from TRBV5-1 and TRBJ2-7; tentatively, D is TRBD1 (8 bases). Trimming removed 4 bases from V and 0 bases from J, with 20 bases in between. This CDR3 comprises 17 residues. From germline, CDR1 is SGHRS and CDR2 YFSETQ. CDR3 in DNA: TGCGCCAGCAGCGGGGGGGCGACAGGGGCCTCCTCCTACGAGCAGTACTTC. This sequence encodes CASSGGATGASSYEQYF. Supplemented by reference TRBV5-1 and TRBJ2-7, the full variable domain reads KAGVTQTPRYLIKTRGQQVTLSCSPISGHRSVSWYQQTPGQGLQFLFEYFSETQRNKGNFPGRFSGRQFSNSRSEMNVSTLELGDSALYLCASSGGATGASSYEQYFGPGTRLTVT.

The rearrangement links TRBV9 to TRBJ2-2; 8 bases fit TRBD2. This CDR3 spans 16 amino acids. With V trimmed by 0 bases and J by 3 bases, 4 bases remained unmatched. Germline CDR1 is SGDLS and CDR2 is YYNGEE. CDR3 residues: CASSVATSGYTGELFF. CDR3 nucleotide sequence: TGTGCCAGCAGCGTAGCTACTAGCGGATACACCGGGGAGCTGTTTTTT.

The chain uses TRBV4-2 and TRBJ2-7; 8 bases fit TRBD1. Losses at the gene ends were 5 bases for V and 3 bases for J; bases not matched to a gene: 9. Germline-derived CDR1 and CDR2 are LGHNA and YNFKEQ. The CDR3 loop spans 15 amino acids. The CDR3 nucleotides are TGTGCCAGCAGCAACGGACAGGGATCAAACTACGAGCAGTACTTC. It encodes CASSNGQGSNYEQYF.

This clone has more than one count but fewer than ten. The rearrangement uses TRBV9 and TRBJ2-5; 7 bases agree with TRBD2. Germline assignment: CDR1 SGDLS and CDR2 YYNGEE. The CDR3 covers 14 residues. Trimming cost V 0 bases and J 5 bases; bases outside gene matches: 4. The CDR3 DNA reads TGTGCCAGCAGCGTAGTGGGAGGGCTCGAGACCCAGTACTTC. Translated, it gives CASSVVGGLETQYF.

The V call is TRBV6-5, the J call TRBJ2-1; D ambiguous. Germline assignment: CDR1 MNHEY and CDR2 SVGAGI. V lost 2 bases to trimming and J lost 2 bases, with 4 bases between them. The CDR3 consists of 13 residues. CDR3 sequence: CASSYDTYNEQFF. In DNA, the CDR3 is TGTGCCAGCAGTTACGATACCTACAATGAGCAGTTCTTC.

The chain links TRBV4-1 to TRBJ2-1; TRBD1 might be the D (6 bases). Per germline, CDR1 MGHRA and CDR2 YSYEKL. The CDR3 sequence is 16 residues long. Deletions cut 0 bases from V and 2 bases from J, with 11 bases between. This CDR3 reads CASSQDDRDTYNEQFF. In DNA, the CDR3 is TGCGCCAGCAGCCAAGATGATCGGGACACCTACAATGAGCAGTTCTTC.

DNA of the CDR3: TGTGCCAGCAGCTTCCAACGCACAGATACGCAGTATTTT. Translation gives CASSFQRTDTQYF. V usage is TRBV5-8 and J usage is TRBJ2-3, with no clear D. Germline assignment: CDR1 SGHTS and CDR2 YDEGEE. V was shortened by 2 bases and J by 1 base, with 5 bases between the two germline ends. The CDR3 length is 13 residues.

The V gene is TRBV30, the J gene TRBJ2-7, with D perhaps matching TRBD2 (5 bases). CDR3 length equals 15 residues. Germline V CDR1 and CDR2: GTSNPN, SVGIG (reference sequence). V lost 0 bases and J 3 bases, leaving 15 bases between the germline ends. The CDR3 reads CAWSVPSGLFYEQYF. In DNA, the CDR3 is TGTGCCTGGAGTGTACCGTCGGGGTTATTCTACGAGCAGTACTTC.

The chain carries TRBV2 and TRBJ2-7; 7 nucleotides align to TRBD1. The V gene's germline CDR1 is SNHLY and CDR2 FYNNEI. The CDR3 totals 12 residues. Trimming at V came to 9 bases and at J to 2 bases, leaving 4 bases not matched to a gene. The CDR3 spells CASTRGPYEQYF. The DNA of the CDR3 is TGTGCCAGTACGAGGGGGCCCTACGAGCAGTACTTC.

J is TRBJ2-7 and V is TRBV7-2; possibly TRBD1 or TRBD2 for D (6 bases each). The germline V gene has CDR1 SGHTA and CDR2 FQGNSA. The V gene lost 5 bases and the J gene lost 1 base, with 15 bases spanning the gap. The length of the CDR3 is 15 residues. The CDR3 DNA is TGTGCCAGCAGCGCCCGGGGGCTAGCGTCCTACGAGCAGTACTTC. Its protein product is CASSARGLASYEQYF. Complete variable domain (other parts from reference TRBV7-2 and TRBJ2-7): GAGVSQSPSNKVTEKGKDVELRCDPISGHTALYWYRQSLGQGLEFLIYFQGNSAPDKSGLPSDRFSAERTGGSVSTLTIQRTQQEDSAVYLCASSARGLASYEQYFGPGTRLTVT.

This chain uses TRBV6-5 with TRBJ1-6; 8 bases agree with TRBD1. V gave up 4 bases and J gave up 11 bases; unmatched junction bases: 7. CDR1 is MNHEY and CDR2 is SVGAGI in the germline V gene. The CDR3 consists of 14 residues. Here the CDR3 DNA reads TGTGCCAGCAGTTCCACCGGACAGGGCCCACCCCTCCACTTT. Amino acid sequence: CASSSTGQGPPLHF.

Notes on this clone: Other DNA variants within this sample encode the same CDR3. This chain uses TRBV5-1 with TRBJ1-1; D is uncertain. The CDR3 totals 14 residues. Germline V gene lookup returns CDR1 SGHRS and CDR2 YFSETQ. Trimming removed 0 bases at V and 2 bases at J, with 8 bases between. The CDR3 sequence is CASSLDSRNTEAFF. DNA for the CDR3: TGCGCCAGCAGCTTGGACAGTCGTAACACTGAAGCTTTCTTT.

The chain combines TRBV18 with TRBJ1-4; TRBD1 is a possible D gene (5 bases). Germline loops: CDR1 KGHSH, CDR2 LQKENI. Trimming shortened V by 0 bases and J by 8 bases, and 13 bases separated the two germline ends. CDR3 length equals 15 residues. The CDR3 protein is CASSPPTARQEKLFF. CDR3 coding DNA: TGTGCCAGCTCACCACCGACAGCCCGACAAGAAAAACTGTTTTTT. Based on the CDR3 plus reference TRBV18 and TRBJ1-4, the full variable domain is NAGVMQNPRHLVRRRGQEARLRCSPMKGHSHVYWYRQLPEEGLKFMVYLQKENIIDESGMPKERFSAEFPKEGPSILRIQQVVRGDSAAYFCASSPPTARQEKLFFGSGTQLSVL.

This chain connects TRBV5-1 to TRBJ1-4, with D perhaps TRBD1 (5 bases). The V gene's germline CDR1 is SGHRS and CDR2 YFSETQ. The CDR3 contains 16 residues. With 4 bases removed from V and 4 bases from J, the gap between germline ends came to 17 bases. The CDR3 DNA reads as TGCGCCAGCAGCCAGGGCATCGTGGGAGTTAATGAAAAACTGTTTTTT. Its translation is CASSQGIVGVNEKLFF.

This rearrangement joins TRBV5-1 to TRBJ1-2, with D maybe TRBD1 (5 bases). The CDR3 has 13 residues. Trimming stripped 0 bases from V and 4 bases from J, with 7 bases between. Germline V gene data show CDR1 as SGHRS and CDR2 as YFSETQ. CDR3 in DNA: TGCGCCAGCAGCTTGGGACAGACCTATGGCTACACCTTC. It codes for CASSLGQTYGYTF.